This is a list of T cell receptor beta chains from one sample in a study of identical twins. Each CDR3 protein gets one entry after TCRdb re-called the 5' RACE reads with MiXCR. The sample carries 450,000 to 650,000 distinct CDR3 sequences, 9.6% recorded once. The same data also went into a second study, on yellow fever vaccine responses in identical twins.

The specimen was PBMCs. The origin of the receptors is a woman aged 18 to 35 in good health. CDR3s include the opening cysteine and the closing phenylalanine or tryptophan. A D gene is named only where the DNA matches it firmly. Not all rows give a size; the values are once, few, many and, for expanded clones, a class.

V gene	J gene	clone size	D gene	CDR3 protein	CDR3 DNA
TRBV2	TRBJ1-5	few	.	CASSEWGAGNQPQHF	TGTGCCAGCAGTGAATGGGGAGCGGGCAATCAGCCCCAGCATTTT
TRBV12-3/TRBV12-4	TRBJ1-1	.	.	CASSHLFGTEAFF	TGTGCCAGCAGCCATCTGTTTGGCACTGAAGCTTTCTTT
TRBV9	TRBJ2-5	.	.	CASSPMTGQETQYF	TGTGCCAGCAGCCCTATGACAGGACAAGAGACCCAGTACTTC
TRBV7-9	TRBJ2-1	many	.	CASSPSAGNEQFF	TGTGCCAGCAGCCCCAGTGCTGGGAATGAGCAGTTCTTC
TRBV10-2	TRBJ2-7	many	TRBD2	CASTIAGEQYF	TGCGCCAGCACGATAGCGGGTGAGCAGTACTTC
TRBV4-3	TRBJ2-4	few	.	CASSQGTAQKNIQYF	TGCGCCAGCAGCCAAGGGACAGCCCAAAAAAACATTCAGTACTTC
TRBV11-1	TRBJ2-3	many	.	CASSLNGRSTDTQYF	TGTGCCAGCAGCTTAAACGGGAGAAGCACAGATACGCAGTATTTT
TRBV29-1	TRBJ2-7	.	.	CSVEGGGSEQYF	TGCAGCGTTGAAGGAGGCGGGTCAGAGCAGTACTTC
TRBV7-2	TRBJ2-7	.	.	CASSLRPNYEQYF	TGTGCCAGCAGCTTAAGGCCGAACTACGAGCAGTACTTC
TRBV20-1	TRBJ2-1	.	.	CSVPGYNEQFF	TGCAGTGTTCCAGGGTACAATGAGCAGTTCTTC
TRBV7-6	TRBJ1-1	.	.	CASSLTAENTEAFF	TGTGCCAGCAGCTTAACGGCAGAGAACACTGAAGCTTTCTTT
TRBV6-5	TRBJ2-5	.	.	CASSYRGVVETQYF	TGTGCCAGCAGTTACAGGGGGGTCGTAGAGACCCAGTACTTC
TRBV5-6	TRBJ2-7	few	TRBD2	CASSDTSVYEQYF	TGTGCCAGCAGCGACACTAGCGTATACGAGCAGTACTTC